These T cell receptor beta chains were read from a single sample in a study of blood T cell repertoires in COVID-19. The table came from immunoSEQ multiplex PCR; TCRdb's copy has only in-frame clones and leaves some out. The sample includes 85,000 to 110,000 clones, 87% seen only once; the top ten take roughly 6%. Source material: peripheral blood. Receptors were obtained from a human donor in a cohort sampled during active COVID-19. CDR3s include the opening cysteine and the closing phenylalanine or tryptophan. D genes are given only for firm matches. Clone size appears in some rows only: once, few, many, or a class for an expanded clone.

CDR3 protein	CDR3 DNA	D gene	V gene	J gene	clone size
CASSLDSREQYF	TGCGCCAGCAGCTTGGACAGTAGGGAGCAGTACTTC	-	TRBV5-1	TRBJ2-7	-
CAWSVSLRDLNGYTF	TGTGCCTGGAGTGTATCGTTGAGGGACTTAAATGGCTACACCTTC	-	TRBV30	TRBJ1-2	-
CASSLLLATEAFF	TGTGCCAGCAGTCTTCTACTCGCCACTGAAGCTTTCTTT	-	TRBV28	TRBJ1-1	-
CASSLDSGNEQFF	TGTGCCAGCAGCTTAGATAGCGGCAATGAGCAGTTCTTC	-	TRBV11-2	TRBJ2-1	-
CASSSRFQVTSENTEAFF	TGTGCCAGCAGCTCGCGATTTCAGGTGACCTCGGAGAACACTGAAGCTTTCTTT	-	TRBV11-2	TRBJ1-1	few
CASSPTPSGSTGELFF	TGCGCCAGCAGCCCCACCCCTAGCGGGAGCACCGGGGAGCTGTTTTTT	TRBD2	TRBV4-1	TRBJ2-2	-
CASSDSSTDRGRGGYTF	TGTGCCAGCAGTGACTCGAGTACGGACAGGGGGCGCGGTGGCTACACCTTC	TRBD1	TRBV6-4	TRBJ1-2	-
CASTPPGLAGGPDTQYF	TGTGCCAGCACTCCTCCCGGACTAGCGGGGGGGCCAGATACGCAGTATTTT	TRBD2	TRBV5-6	TRBJ2-3	-
CASSAGAGGYTF	TGTGCCAGCTCGGCGGGGGCGGGTGGCTACACCTTC	-	TRBV2	TRBJ1-2	-
CASSSRAGDLQVNYGYTF	TGTGCCAGCAGCTCGAGGGCGGGAGACCTCCAGGTTAACTATGGCTACACCTTC	-	TRBV11-3	TRBJ1-2	-
CASSFGDRVSPLHF	TGTGCCAGCAGCTTCGGGGACAGGGTCTCACCCCTCCACTTT	TRBD1	TRBV7-6	TRBJ1-6	once
CASRLAGAHEQFF	TGTGCCAGCCGGCTAGCGGGAGCCCATGAGCAGTTCTTC	TRBD2	TRBV28	TRBJ2-1	-
CAWNRLAGGPDTQYF	TGTGCCTGGAATAGACTAGCGGGGGGCCCAGATACGCAGTATTTT	TRBD2	TRBV30	TRBJ2-3	-
CASRPSPTGYQYGYTF	TGTGCCAGCAGACCCTCGCCCACAGGGTACCAATATGGCTACACCTTC	-	TRBV28	TRBJ1-2	-
CASARTSGGYNEQFF	TGTGCCAGCGCCCGGACTAGCGGGGGTTACAATGAGCAGTTCTTC	TRBD2	TRBV27	TRBJ2-1	once
CASSEGLAGRTQYF	TGTGCCAGCAGTGAGGGACTAGCGGGGCGAACGCAGTATTTT	TRBD2	TRBV6-1	TRBJ2-3	-
CATSDLSGTGEVDEQFF	TGTGCCACCAGTGATTTGTCGGGGACAGGGGAAGTCGATGAGCAGTTCTTC	TRBD1	TRBV24-1	TRBJ2-1	-
CASSLAGNTDTQYF	TGTGCCAGCAGCCTAGCGGGGAACACAGATACGCAGTATTTT	TRBD2	TRBV6-5	TRBJ2-3	few
CASRVLAGGSGTGELFF	TGTGCCAGCAGAGTACTAGCGGGGGGAAGTGGGACCGGGGAGCTGTTTTTT	TRBD2	TRBV7-6	TRBJ2-2	once
CASSKIGGGTGELFF	TGTGCCAGCAGCAAGATCGGCGGGGGTACCGGGGAGCTGTTTTTT	TRBD2	TRBV7-3	TRBJ2-2	-
CASSQDGFWWALGARWAYEQYF	TGTGCCAGCAGCCAAGACGGCTTCTGGTGGGCTTTGGGGGCCAGGTGGGCTTACGAGCAGTACTTC	-	TRBV3-1/TRBV3-2	TRBJ2-7	-
CSASRGLNTEAFF	TGCAGTGCTAGTCGGGGGTTAAACACTGAAGCTTTCTTT	-	TRBV20-1	TRBJ1-1	once
CASKAGTSYEQYF	TGTGCCAGTAAAGCGGGAACGTCCTACGAGCAGTACTTC	TRBD2	TRBV12-3/TRBV12-4	TRBJ2-7	-
CASTVGQGTGELFF	TGTGCCAGCACCGTGGGACAGGGGACCGGGGAGCTGTTTTTT	TRBD1	TRBV6-5	TRBJ2-2	-
CASSPGVAGGNEQFF	TGTGCCAGCTCACCGGGGGTAGCGGGAGGAAATGAGCAGTTCTTC	TRBD2	TRBV18	TRBJ2-1	-
CASSYTRNTIYF	TGTGCCAGCAGTTATACAAGAAACACCATATATTTT	-	TRBV12-3/TRBV12-4	TRBJ1-3	-
CASSPGSENNSPLHF	TGTGCCAGCAGCCCGGGGTCGGAAAATAATTCACCCCTCCACTTT	-	TRBV7-3	TRBJ1-6	-
CASSPAYEQYF	TGTGCCAGCAGCCCAGCCTACGAGCAGTACTTC	-	TRBV7-9	TRBJ2-7	-
CASSRLGQIYEQYF	TGCGCCAGCAGTAGATTGGGACAGATCTACGAGCAGTACTTC	TRBD1	TRBV4-1	TRBJ2-7	-
CASSSIRDKAYEQYF	TGTGCCAGCAGCTCGATCCGGGACAAAGCCTACGAGCAGTACTTC	-	TRBV11-2	TRBJ2-7	-
CASSVEQGLAGELFF	TGTGCCAGCAGCGTAGAACAGGGGTTAGCCGGGGAGCTGTTTTTT	TRBD1	TRBV9	TRBJ2-2	-
CSALRGYEQYF	TGCAGTGCCCTTCGGGGTTACGAGCAGTACTTC	-	TRBV20-1	TRBJ2-7	-
CASSYSIGVRVDYGYTF	TGTGCCAGCAGTTACTCGATCGGTGTCCGCGTGGACTATGGCTACACCTTC	-	TRBV6-2/TRBV6-3	TRBJ1-2	-
CASSIPSNQPQHF	TGTGCCAGCAGTATTCCAAGCAATCAGCCCCAGCATTTT	-	TRBV28	TRBJ1-5	-
CASTKTANYGYTF	TGTGCCAGCACCAAGACAGCTAACTATGGCTACACCTTC	-	TRBV28	TRBJ1-2	-
CASSWTSGDNEQFF	TGTGCCAGCAGTTGGACTAGCGGGGACAATGAGCAGTTCTTC	TRBD2	TRBV7-3	TRBJ2-1	once